One sample yielded the 29 T cell receptor beta chains listed below, sequenced in a study of T cell responses to AZD1222 COVID-19 vaccine. Clones were sequenced by immunoSEQ multiplex PCR, and TCRdb holds only the in-frame ones, with some missing. Found here are roughly 140,000 clones, 88% of them singletons; the top ten hold more than 3%. Sample: peripheral blood, taken 28 days after the second AZD1222 dose. These TCRs come from an adult who received the AZD1222 COVID-19 vaccine.

The chain combines TRBV10-3 with TRBJ2-3; a possible D gene is TRBD2 (5 bases). The V gene lost 0 bases and the J gene lost 6 bases, with 13 bases spanning the gap. The CDR3 runs 15 residues. Germline V gene data show CDR1 as ENHRY and CDR2 as SYGVKD. DNA for the CDR3: TGTGCCATCAGTGAGTCCGGGGATATTTCGGATACGCAGTATTTT. It translates to CAISESGDISDTQYF.

This clone was seen a handful of times. The chain is built from TRBV6-5 and TRBJ1-1, with 9 bases lining up with TRBD1. CDR1 is MNHEY and CDR2 is SVGAGI in the germline V gene. Trimming at V came to 5 bases and at J to 4 bases, leaving 5 bases not matched to a gene. The CDR3 is made up of 14 amino acids. CDR3 in DNA: TGTGCCAGCAGTCCCCACAGGGGGCGCACTGAAGCTTTCTTT. Amino acids: CASSPHRGRTEAFF.

V is TRBV28 and J is TRBJ1-2, with 8 positions matching TRBD1. V lost 6 bases to trimming and J lost 10 bases; unmatched junction nucleotides: 13. Per the germline V gene, CDR1 is MDHEN and CDR2 is SYDVKM. The CDR3 spans 14 residues. The CDR3: CASRWTGSGSYYTF. In DNA form, the CDR3 reads TGTGCCAGCAGGTGGACAGGGTCGGGGTCTTACTACACCTTC.

J is TRBJ2-2 and V is TRBV29-1; D not certain. Per germline, CDR1 SQVTM and CDR2 ANQGSEA. This CDR3 has 12 residues. The V and J ends lost 4 bases and 6 bases respectively, with 9 bases between them. The CDR3 sequence: CSVGLMAGELFF. For the CDR3, the DNA is TGCAGCGTTGGTCTAATGGCCGGGGAGCTGTTTTTT.

The genes are TRBV18 and TRBJ1-2; a weak D match, TRBD1 (6 bases). Germline V gives CDR1 KGHSH, CDR2 LQKENI. This CDR3 has 15 residues. The ends were cut back, 3 bases at V and 2 bases at J, with 13 bases in the middle. DNA for the CDR3: TGTGCCAGCTCACCTGACAGGACAAAGAACTATGGCTACACCTTC. This codes for CASSPDRTKNYGYTF.

This chain joins TRBV4-3 and TRBJ1-3, with no clear D. Per germline, CDR1 LGHNA and CDR2 YSLEER. V shed 3 bases and J shed 6 bases, with 15 bases lying between them. The CDR3 covers 15 residues. CDR3 region: CASSHSTGMENTIYF. The CDR3 region has the DNA TGCGCCAGCAGCCACTCAACGGGGATGGAAAACACCATATATTTT.

This rearrangement joins TRBV6-4 to TRBJ2-2; D is uncertain. Trimming took off 6 bases at V and 6 bases at J, with 8 bases between the two ends. The CDR3 is 12 residues long. Germline V gives CDR1 MRHNA, CDR2 SNTAGT. CDR3 residues: CASRSLAGELFF. CDR3 nucleotides: TGTGCCAGCAGGAGTTTGGCCGGGGAGCTGTTTTTT.

CDR3 in amino acids: CASRGTSGANVLTF. In nucleotides, the CDR3 is TGTGCCAGCAGGGGGACCTCTGGGGCCAACGTCCTGACTTTC. The rearrangement links TRBV9 to TRBJ2-6; possibly TRBD1 or TRBD2 for D (5 bases each). V lost 5 bases and J 0 bases, leaving 6 bases between the germline ends. This CDR3 comprises 14 residues. Germline CDR1 reads SGDLS; CDR2 reads YYNGEE.

The chain is built from TRBV28 and TRBJ1-2; D gene ambiguous. This CDR3 contains 16 residues. CDR1 MDHEN and CDR2 SYDVKM come from the germline V gene. V dropped 6 bases and J dropped 4 bases, with 21 bases sitting between them. The CDR3 spells CASREESGRVVYGYTF. The CDR3 DNA is TGTGCCAGCAGGGAAGAGTCTGGGAGGGTAGTCTATGGCTACACCTTC.

V is TRBV7-3 and J is TRBJ2-1; D not resolved. The CDR3 is made up of 13 amino acids. Per the germline V gene, CDR1 is SGHTA and CDR2 is FQGTGA. Trimming left V 3 bases short and J 5 bases short, with 8 bases between. The CDR3 DNA is TGTGCCAGCAGCTTGTTTATCCACAATGAGCAGTTCTTC. Translation: CASSLFIHNEQFF. The complete variable domain, with remaining parts taken from reference TRBV7-3 and TRBJ2-1, reads GAGVSQTPSNKVTEKGKYVELRCDPISGHTALYWYRQSLGQGPEFLIYFQGTGAADDSGLPNDRFFAVRPEGSVSTLKIQRTERGDSAVYLCASSLFIHNEQFFGPGTRLTVL.

The chain joins TRBV7-6 to TRBJ2-3; TRBD2 might be the D (6 bases). V was clipped by 2 bases and J by 1 base, with 16 bases between them. This CDR3 has 17 amino acids. Germline CDR1 is SGHVS and CDR2 is FNYEAQ. This CDR3 is CASSLRRRDFGTDTQYF. The DNA of the CDR3 is TGTGCCAGCAGCTTAAGGCGGAGGGACTTTGGCACAGATACGCAGTATTTT. The full variable domain, with the rest looked up from reference TRBV7-6 and TRBJ2-3, is GAGVSQSPRYKVTKRGQDVALRCDPISGHVSLYWYRQALGQGPEFLTYFNYEAQQDKSGLPNDRFSAERPEGSISTLTIQRTEQRDSAMYRCASSLRRRDFGTDTQYFGPGTRLTVL.

This clone was detected a few times. Written as DNA, the CDR3 is TGTGCCAGCACTACACAGGGGGCTCGTTCCGGGGAGCTGTTTTTT. Translation: CASTTQGARSGELFF. The chain is built from TRBV19 and TRBJ2-2; 9 bases are shared with TRBD1. The V segment lost 9 bases and the J segment 6 bases; nucleotides outside the gene matches: 11. The CDR3 length is 15 residues. In germline, CDR1 is LNHDA, CDR2 SQIVND (reference sequence).

This CDR3 reads CASSPGLWGQASGYTF. The CDR3 nucleotides read TGTGCCAGCTCACCAGGCTTGTGGGGACAGGCCTCGGGCTACACCTTC. The genes are TRBV18 and TRBJ1-2; 8 bases line up with TRBD1. In germline, CDR1 is KGHSH, CDR2 LQKENI. J lost 8 bases, V lost 2 bases, and 13 bases had no gene match. The CDR3 is 16 residues long.

This chain connects TRBV5-6 to TRBJ2-1; maybe TRBD1 (5 bases). Germline-derived CDR1 and CDR2 are SGHDT and YYEEEE. V lost 0 bases and J 2 bases, leaving 6 bases between the germline ends. This CDR3 region has 14 residues. The CDR3 here is CASSLVTAYNEQFF. DNA of the CDR3: TGTGCCAGCAGCTTGGTGACAGCCTACAATGAGCAGTTCTTC.

V gene TRBV19 combines with J gene TRBJ1-2; 10 bases are shared with TRBD1. The V and J ends lost 6 bases and 7 bases, in that order; junction bases with no gene match: 11. The CDR3 is made up of 15 amino acids. CDR1 is LNHDA and CDR2 is SQIVND in the germline V gene (reference sequence). CDR3 in amino acids: CASSNPGQGSSGYTF. The CDR3 nucleotides read TGTGCCAGTAGCAATCCGGGACAGGGGTCTTCTGGCTACACCTTC.

To note about this clone: The sample carries other DNA sequences with the same CDR3. This chain uses TRBV6-2 or TRBV6-3 with TRBJ2-6, with 14 bases aligning to TRBD2. Trimming took 5 bases from V and 13 from J; bases not matched to a gene: 13. This CDR3 contains 17 residues. Germline-derived CDR1 and CDR2 are MNHEY and SVGEGT. This CDR3 reads CASSRRLAGGPTIVLTF. The CDR3 nucleotides are TGTGCCAGCAGTAGGCGACTAGCGGGAGGGCCTACTATTGTCCTGACTTTC.

This chain's CDR3 is CASRSGASNTEAFF. For the CDR3, the DNA is TGTGCCAGCAGGTCAGGGGCTTCCAACACTGAAGCTTTCTTT. The V call is TRBV28, the J call TRBJ1-1; the D gene is possibly TRBD1 (6 bases). The CDR3 is 14 amino acids. Deletions cut 6 bases from V and 2 bases from J, with 13 bases between. CDR1 and CDR2 (germline): MDHEN, SYDVKM.

This clone was counted only a few times. The chain employs TRBV18 and TRBJ1-5; D gene unclear. The CDR3 has 16 residues. Germline V lookup: CDR1 KGHSH, CDR2 LQKENI. The germline V and J ends were trimmed by 2 bases and 5 bases, with 16 bases remaining between them. In DNA form, the CDR3 reads TGTGCCAGCTCACCAAGTTTCCGGACGGACCATCAGCCCCAGCATTTT. This gives the protein CASSPSFRTDHQPQHF.

This chain links TRBV11-3 with TRBJ2-2, with 10 bases aligning to TRBD2. The length of the CDR3 is 15 residues. CDR1 and CDR2 (germline): SGHNT, YENEEA. With 5 bases clipped from V and 6 bases from J, the junction kept 6 bases outside the gene matches. The CDR3 DNA is TGTGCCAGCAGCCCTAGCGGGAGCGGCGCCGGGGAGCTGTTTTTT. Its translation: CASSPSGSGAGELFF.

V is TRBV28 and J is TRBJ2-7, with 9 bases lining up with TRBD1. The V segment lost 2 bases and the J segment 2 bases; nucleotides outside the gene matches: 4. This CDR3 is 15 amino acids long. Per the germline V gene, CDR1 is MDHEN and CDR2 is SYDVKM. CDR3 DNA sequence: TGTGCCAGCAGTTTAAGGGACAGGGTGACCTACGAGCAGTACTTC. This sequence encodes CASSLRDRVTYEQYF.

V gene TRBV5-5 combines with J gene TRBJ1-3, with D perhaps TRBD1 (5 bases). This CDR3 spans 17 amino acids. Germline lookup yields CDR1 SGHKS and CDR2 YYEKEE (reference sequence). The ends were cut back, 1 base at V and 0 bases at J, with 14 bases in the middle. CDR3 sequence (DNA): TGTGCCAGCAGCTTGATACGAGTTGGGGGCTCTGGAAACACCATATATTTT. Translation gives CASSLIRVGGSGNTIYF.

J is TRBJ1-5 and V is TRBV28; no clear D gene. The length of the CDR3 is 15 residues. Germline V lookup: CDR1 MDHEN, CDR2 SYDVKM. V shed 7 bases and J shed 1 base, with 14 bases lying between them. CDR3 sequence (DNA): TGTGCCAGCATCCCGGTGGTTGGAAGCAATCAGCCCCAGCATTTT. Protein: CASIPVVGSNQPQHF.

The genes are TRBV19 and TRBJ2-7; 7 positions agree with TRBD2. There are 11 residues in the CDR3. Losses at the gene ends were 9 bases for V and 3 bases for J; bases not matched to a gene: 2. Germline V CDR1 and CDR2: LNHDA, SQIVND (reference sequence). The CDR3 reads CASGRNYEQYF. CDR3 nucleotide sequence: TGTGCCAGCGGGAGGAACTACGAGCAGTACTTC.

V usage is TRBV6-5 and J usage is TRBJ1-1; unclear D gene. CDR1 and CDR2 from the germline V gene are MNHEY and SVGAGI. Trimming left V 0 bases short and J 6 bases short, with 8 bases between. CDR3 length: 13 residues. The CDR3 DNA follows: TGTGCCAGCAGTTACTCGGGGAGGTCTGAAGCTTTCTTT. It specifies CASSYSGRSEAFF.

This clone was counted between two and nine times. The chain has TRBV6-4 and TRBJ2-3; 10 bases map to TRBD2. CDR3 length: 16 amino acids. Trimming at V came to 0 bases and at J to 5 bases, leaving 5 bases not matched to a gene. CDR1 and CDR2 (germline): MRHNA, SNTAGT. The CDR3 is CASSDSAGTSVDTQYF. CDR3 DNA: TGTGCCAGCAGTGACTCAGCAGGGACTAGCGTAGATACGCAGTATTTT.

The V call is TRBV5-1, the J call TRBJ2-2, with D unclear. The CDR3 contains 12 residues. Germline CDR1 is SGHRS and CDR2 is YFSETQ. V was shortened by 5 bases and J by 4 bases, with 6 bases between the two germline ends. The CDR3 bases are TGCGCCAGCAGAGGGTTCACCGGGGAGCTGTTTTTT. As protein: CASRGFTGELFF.

The gene calls are TRBV10-3 and TRBJ2-2, with D possibly matching TRBD1 (6 bases). The CDR3 totals 16 residues. Germline CDR1 ENHRY, CDR2 SYGVKD. V was shortened by 2 bases and J by 5 bases, with 15 bases between the two germline ends. The CDR3 nucleotides are TGTGCCATCAGTGAGCGAGGGCAGGGGATTACCGGGGAGCTGTTTTTT. It is translated as CAISERGQGITGELFF.

This chain links TRBV7-2 with TRBJ2-1; possibly TRBD1 for D (6 bases). CDR1 and CDR2 from the germline V gene are SGHTA and FQGNSA. The CDR3 contains 15 residues. With 1 base removed from V and 4 bases from J, the gap between germline ends came to 11 bases. The CDR3 sequence: CASSLVSRGYNEQFF. CDR3 nucleotide sequence: TGTGCCAGCAGCTTAGTTAGCAGGGGTTACAATGAGCAGTTCTTC. Full variable domain (outside the CDR3, taken from reference TRBV7-2 and TRBJ2-1): GAGVSQSPSNKVTEKGKDVELRCDPISGHTALYWYRQSLGQGLEFLIYFQGNSAPDKSGLPSDRFSAERTGGSVSTLTIQRTQQEDSAVYLCASSLVSRGYNEQFFGPGTRLTVL.

This chain connects TRBV6-5 to TRBJ2-7, with D uncertain. Per the germline V gene, CDR1 is MNHEY and CDR2 is SVGAGI. Trimming pared 0 bases from V and 6 bases from J, leaving 12 bases between. The CDR3 loop spans 14 amino acids. CDR3 protein: CASSYSGNQPEQYF. The CDR3 DNA reads as TGTGCCAGCAGTTACTCCGGCAACCAACCCGAGCAGTACTTC.